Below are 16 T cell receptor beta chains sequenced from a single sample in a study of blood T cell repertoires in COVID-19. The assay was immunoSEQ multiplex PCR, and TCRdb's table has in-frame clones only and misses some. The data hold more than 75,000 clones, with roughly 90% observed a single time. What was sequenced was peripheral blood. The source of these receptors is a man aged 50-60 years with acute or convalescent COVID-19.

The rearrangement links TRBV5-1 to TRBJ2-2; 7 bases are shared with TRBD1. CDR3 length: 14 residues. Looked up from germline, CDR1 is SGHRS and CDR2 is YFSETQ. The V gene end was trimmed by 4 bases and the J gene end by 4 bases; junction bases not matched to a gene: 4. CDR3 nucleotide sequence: TGCGCCAGCAGCCCGCCAGGGGGCACCGGGGAGCTGTTTTTT. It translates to CASSPPGGTGELFF.

The CDR3 bases are TGTGCCAGCAGCTTCCAGGGGGCCGTAGAGACCCAGTACTTC. As protein: CASSFQGAVETQYF. The chain is built from TRBV11-2 and TRBJ2-5; 8 bases match TRBD1. The CDR3 spans 14 residues. CDR1 SGHAT and CDR2 FQNNGV come from the germline V gene. The ends lost 3 bases at V and 4 bases at J; junction bases unmatched: 4.

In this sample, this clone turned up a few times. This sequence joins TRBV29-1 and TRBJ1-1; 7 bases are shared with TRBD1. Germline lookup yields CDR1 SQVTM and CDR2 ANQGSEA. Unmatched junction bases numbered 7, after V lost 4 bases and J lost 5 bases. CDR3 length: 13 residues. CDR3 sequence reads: CSVVIGGRTEAFF. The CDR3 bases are TGCAGCGTTGTCATAGGGGGCCGGACTGAAGCTTTCTTT.

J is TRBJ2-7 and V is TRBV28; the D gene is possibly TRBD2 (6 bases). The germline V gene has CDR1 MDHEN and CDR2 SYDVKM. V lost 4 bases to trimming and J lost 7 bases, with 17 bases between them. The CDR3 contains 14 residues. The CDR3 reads CASSYQGGDGEQYF. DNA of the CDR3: TGTGCCAGCAGTTACCAGGGCGGGGATGGGGAGCAGTACTTC.

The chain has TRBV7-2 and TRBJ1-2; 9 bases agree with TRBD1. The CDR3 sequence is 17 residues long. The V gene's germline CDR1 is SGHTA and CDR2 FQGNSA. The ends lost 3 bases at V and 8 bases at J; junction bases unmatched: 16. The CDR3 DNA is TGTGCCAGCAGCTTCCTTGGGGTCGTACAGGGGGCGCGGGGCTACACCTTC. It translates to CASSFLGVVQGARGYTF.

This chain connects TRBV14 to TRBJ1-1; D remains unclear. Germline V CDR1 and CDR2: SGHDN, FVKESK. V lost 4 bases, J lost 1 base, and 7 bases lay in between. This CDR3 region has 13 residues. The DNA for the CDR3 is TGTGCCAGCAGCCGACAAGAGAACACTGAAGCTTTCTTT. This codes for CASSRQENTEAFF.

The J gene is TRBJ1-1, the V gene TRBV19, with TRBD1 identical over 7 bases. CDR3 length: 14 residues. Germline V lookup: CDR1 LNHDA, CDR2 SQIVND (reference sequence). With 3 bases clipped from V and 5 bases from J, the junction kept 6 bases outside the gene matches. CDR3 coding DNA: TGTGCCAGTAGTATTCAGGGGGTCCGAACTGAAGCTTTCTTT. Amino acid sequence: CASSIQGVRTEAFF.

CDR3 DNA: TGCGCCAGCAGCACTACGACAGGGGCTTACTTAAACATTCAGTACTTC. As protein: CASSTTTGAYLNIQYF. V is TRBV5-1 and J is TRBJ2-4; TRBD1 matches 8 bases. CDR1 and CDR2 (germline): SGHRS, YFSETQ. The CDR3 covers 16 residues. With V trimmed by 4 bases and J by 6 bases, 12 bases remained unmatched.

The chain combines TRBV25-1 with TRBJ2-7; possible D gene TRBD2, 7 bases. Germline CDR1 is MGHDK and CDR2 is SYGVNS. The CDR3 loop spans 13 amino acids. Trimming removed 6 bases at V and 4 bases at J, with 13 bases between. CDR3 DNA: TGTGCCAGCAGCCCCGGGGGGCGGTACGAGCAGTACTTC. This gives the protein CASSPGGRYEQYF.

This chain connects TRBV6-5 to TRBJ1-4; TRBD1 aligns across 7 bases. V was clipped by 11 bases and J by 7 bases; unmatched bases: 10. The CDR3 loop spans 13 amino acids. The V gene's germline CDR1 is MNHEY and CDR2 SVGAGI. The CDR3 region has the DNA TGTGCCCTGAAAGGGGGCGCGGGTGAAAAACTGTTTTTT. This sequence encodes CALKGGAGEKLFF.

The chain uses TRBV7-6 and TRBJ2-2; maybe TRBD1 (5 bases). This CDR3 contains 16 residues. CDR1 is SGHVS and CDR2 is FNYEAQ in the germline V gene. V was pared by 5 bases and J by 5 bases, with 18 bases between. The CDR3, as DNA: TGTGCCAGCAGCCCCAACCGTGGGGCCGGGACCGGGGAGCTGTTTTTT. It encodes CASSPNRGAGTGELFF. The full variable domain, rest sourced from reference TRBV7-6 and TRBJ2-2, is GAGVSQSPRYKVTKRGQDVALRCDPISGHVSLYWYRQALGQGPEFLTYFNYEAQQDKSGLPNDRFSAERPEGSISTLTIQRTEQRDSAMYRCASSPNRGAGTGELFFGEGSRLTVL.

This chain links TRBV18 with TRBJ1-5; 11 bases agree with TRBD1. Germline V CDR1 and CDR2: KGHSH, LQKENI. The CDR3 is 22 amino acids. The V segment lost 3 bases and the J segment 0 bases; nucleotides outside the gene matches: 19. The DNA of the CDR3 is TGTGCCAGCTCACCCTATAATGCCCGATCCGGGACAGGGGGTTATAGCAATCAGCCCCAGCATTTT. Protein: CASSPYNARSGTGGYSNQPQHF.

CDR3 bases: TGTGCCAGCAGTTTGGCCAGGGTTGCCACTGAAGCTTTCTTT. It codes for CASSLARVATEAFF. This sequence joins TRBV28 and TRBJ1-1; D is perhaps TRBD1 (5 bases). Trimming shortened V by 3 bases and J by 4 bases, and 12 bases separated the two germline ends. This CDR3 is 14 amino acids long. Looked up from germline, CDR1 is MDHEN and CDR2 is SYDVKM.

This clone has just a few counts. The CDR3 region is CASSYPGTGKYEQYV. For the CDR3, the DNA is TGTGCCAGCAGTTACCCCGGGACAGGAAAGTACGAGCAGTACGTC. This chain links TRBV6-2 or TRBV6-3 with TRBJ2-7; 8 bases are shared with TRBD1. The CDR3 consists of 15 residues. The germline CDR1 and CDR2 sequences are MNHEY and SVGEGT. The junction had 7 bases not matched to a gene; V was cut back by 2 bases and J by 4 bases.

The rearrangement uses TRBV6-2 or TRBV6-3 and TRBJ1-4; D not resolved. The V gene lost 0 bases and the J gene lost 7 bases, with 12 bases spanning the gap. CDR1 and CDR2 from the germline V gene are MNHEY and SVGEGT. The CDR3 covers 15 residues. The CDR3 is CASSYSAGWSEKLFF. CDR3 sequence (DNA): TGTGCCAGCAGTTACTCGGCGGGTTGGAGTGAAAAACTGTTTTTT.

CDR3 amino acids: CASRTGRETEAFF. For the CDR3, the DNA is TGTGCCAGTAGAACAGGGAGGGAGACTGAAGCTTTCTTT. This chain links TRBV19 with TRBJ1-1; a possible D gene is TRBD1 (6 bases). This CDR3 contains 13 residues. V was clipped by 6 bases and J by 5 bases, with 13 bases between them. Looked up from germline, CDR1 is LNHDA and CDR2 is SQIVND (reference sequence).